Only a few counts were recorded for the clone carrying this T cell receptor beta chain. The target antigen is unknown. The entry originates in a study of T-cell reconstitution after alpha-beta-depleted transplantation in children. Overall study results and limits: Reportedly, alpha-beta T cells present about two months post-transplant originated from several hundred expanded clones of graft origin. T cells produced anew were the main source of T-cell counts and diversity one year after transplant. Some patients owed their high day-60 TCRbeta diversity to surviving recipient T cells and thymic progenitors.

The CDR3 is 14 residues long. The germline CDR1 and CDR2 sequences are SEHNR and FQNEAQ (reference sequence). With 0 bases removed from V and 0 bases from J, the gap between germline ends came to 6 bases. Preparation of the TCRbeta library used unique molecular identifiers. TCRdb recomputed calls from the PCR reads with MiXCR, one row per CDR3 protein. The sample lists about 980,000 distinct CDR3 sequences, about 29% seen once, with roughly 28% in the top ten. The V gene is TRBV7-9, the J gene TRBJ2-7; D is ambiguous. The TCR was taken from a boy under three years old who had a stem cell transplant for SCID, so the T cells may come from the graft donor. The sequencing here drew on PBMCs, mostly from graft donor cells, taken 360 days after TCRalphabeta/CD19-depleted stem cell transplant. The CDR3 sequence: CASSLAVSSYEQYF. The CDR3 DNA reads TGTGCCAGCAGCTTAGCTGTGTCCTCCTACGAGCAGTACTTC.